Shown below are 18 T cell receptor beta chains from a single sample sequenced in a study of blood T cell repertoires in COVID-19. Measured with immunoSEQ multiplex PCR; TCRdb has only the in-frame clones, and not every one. The data hold 350,000 to 400,000 clones, with approximately 90% observed a single time. Sequencing was carried out using PBMCs or T cells enriched from blood (not recorded which). These receptors came from a woman aged 25-40 years with acute COVID-19.

The V call is TRBV6-1, the J call TRBJ1-4; 7 bases map to TRBD1. This CDR3 contains 16 residues. The junction had 9 bases not matched to a gene; V was cut back by 2 bases and J by 6 bases. Germline V gives CDR1 MNHNS, CDR2 SASEGT. The CDR3 DNA follows: TGTGCCAGCAGTGAAATCTCCGGGACAGTTGATGAAAAACTGTTTTTT. Amino acids: CASSEISGTVDEKLFF.

The rearrangement links TRBV3-1 (or the pseudogene TRBV3-2) to TRBJ1-5, with D possibly TRBD1 on 6 matching bases. The CDR3 totals 14 residues. Germline-derived CDR1 and CDR2 are LGHDT and YNNKEL (reference sequence). With 5 bases removed from V and 4 bases from J, the gap between germline ends came to 12 bases. CDR3 nucleotide sequence: TGTGCCAGCAGCACGGGACAATCTAATCAGCCCCAGCATTTT. It is translated as CASSTGQSNQPQHF.

V and J are TRBV18 and TRBJ1-1; no clear D. Germline V gives CDR1 KGHSH, CDR2 LQKENI. The CDR3 length is 14 residues. The V and J ends lost 3 bases and 1 base respectively, with 9 bases between them. In nucleotides, the CDR3 is TGTGCCAGCTCACCCCTCCCCGGGAACACTGAAGCTTTCTTT. Encoded protein: CASSPLPGNTEAFF. Full variable domain (rest looked up from reference TRBV18 and TRBJ1-1): NAGVMQNPRHLVRRRGQEARLRCSPMKGHSHVYWYRQLPEEGLKFMVYLQKENIIDESGMPKERFSAEFPKEGPSILRIQQVVRGDSAAYFCASSPLPGNTEAFFGQGTRLTVV.

The CDR3 DNA is TGTGCCAGCAGCGTACCTAGCGGGGGCGACCAAGAGACCCAGTACTTC. Translated: CASSVPSGGDQETQYF. The chain is built from TRBV9 and TRBJ2-5; 10 bases fit TRBD2. CDR1 is SGDLS and CDR2 is YYNGEE in the germline V gene. The length of the CDR3 is 16 residues. V was pared by 1 base and J by 0 bases, with 3 bases of the junction left unmatched.

The chain combines TRBV4-2 with TRBJ1-4; D gene uncertain. The CDR3 has 15 amino acids. In germline, CDR1 is LGHNA, CDR2 YNFKEQ. V was shortened by 0 bases and J by 8 bases, with 13 bases between the two germline ends. CDR3 DNA: TGTGCCAGCAGCCAAGATCTATGGTCGGGGGAAAAACTGTTTTTT. Protein sequence: CASSQDLWSGEKLFF.

This clone was counted once. The gene calls are TRBV24-1 and TRBJ1-5, with 7 bases aligning to TRBD1. The germline gives CDR1 KGHDR, CDR2 SFDVKD. V shed 12 bases, J shed 1 base, and the junction held 8 bases outside the gene matches. The CDR3 length is 14 residues. DNA for the CDR3: TGTGCCGCGTCTACCAGGGGGAGCAATCAGCCCCAGCATTTT. It codes for CAASTRGSNQPQHF.

This chain links TRBV9 with TRBJ1-1; 9 nucleotides align to TRBD1. The CDR3 runs 14 residues. J lost 5 bases, V lost 3 bases, and 5 bases had no gene match. Germline V gene lookup returns CDR1 SGDLS and CDR2 YYNGEE. The CDR3 here is CASSDRGRGTEAFF. The CDR3 DNA reads as TGTGCCAGCAGCGACAGGGGGCGCGGAACTGAAGCTTTCTTT. The full variable domain, rest sourced from reference TRBV9 and TRBJ1-1, is DSGVTQTPKHLITATGQRVTLRCSPRSGDLSVYWYQQSLDQGLQFLIQYYNGEERAKGNILERFSAQQFPDLHSELNLSSLELGDSALYFCASSDRGRGTEAFFGQGTRLTVV.

The J gene is TRBJ2-7, the V gene TRBV12-3 or TRBV12-4; perhaps TRBD1 as D (5 bases). This CDR3 is 13 amino acids long. Trimming removed 6 bases from V and 4 bases from J, with 13 bases in between. CDR3 DNA: TGTGCCAGCAGCTTCTCTAGGGGATACGAGCAGTACTTC. It translates to CASSFSRGYEQYF.

The chain employs TRBV7-3 and TRBJ2-2, with D possibly TRBD2 on 7 matching bases. The CDR3 has 15 residues. Germline V gene sequence: CDR1 SGHTA, CDR2 FQGTGA. V lost 5 bases and J lost 4, with 14 bases in between. In DNA form, the CDR3 reads TGTGCCAGCAGCCTCGAGGGGGGGCTCACCGGGGAGCTGTTTTTT. This translates into CASSLEGGLTGELFF.

The chain couples TRBV7-2 to TRBJ2-5; 7 nucleotides match TRBD1. Germline CDR1 SGHTA, CDR2 FQGNSA. V lost 5 bases and J lost 3; bases outside the gene matches: 9. The CDR3 is made up of 15 amino acids. As DNA, the CDR3 is TGTGCCAGCAGCCTGAAGGGGGCCTCAAAAGAGACCCAGTACTTC. Translated: CASSLKGASKETQYF. Using reference TRBV7-2 and TRBJ2-5 for the parts outside the CDR3, the full variable domain is GAGVSQSPSNKVTEKGKDVELRCDPISGHTALYWYRQSLGQGLEFLIYFQGNSAPDKSGLPSDRFSAERTGGSVSTLTIQRTQQEDSAVYLCASSLKGASKETQYFGPGTRLLVL.

The chain is built from TRBV5-1 and TRBJ1-1; 9 bases fit TRBD1. The CDR3 has 14 amino acids. Germline loops: CDR1 SGHRS, CDR2 YFSETQ. Unmatched junction bases numbered 5, after V lost 4 bases and J lost 4 bases. CDR3 region: CASSGGQGPTEAFF. The CDR3 DNA follows: TGCGCCAGCAGCGGCGGACAGGGGCCCACTGAAGCTTTCTTT.

V is TRBV7-3 and J is TRBJ2-7; 10 nucleotides match TRBD1. The V gene end was trimmed by 5 bases and the J gene end by 1 base; junction bases not matched to a gene: 2. The CDR3 extends over 14 amino acids. Per germline, CDR1 SGHTA and CDR2 FQGTGA. The CDR3 is CASSPDRGSYEQYF. In DNA, the CDR3 is TGTGCCAGCAGCCCGGACAGGGGGTCCTACGAGCAGTACTTC. The variable domain in full, with the rest retrieved from reference TRBV7-3 and TRBJ2-7, is GAGVSQTPSNKVTEKGKYVELRCDPISGHTALYWYRQSLGQGPEFLIYFQGTGAADDSGLPNDRFFAVRPEGSVSTLKIQRTERGDSAVYLCASSPDRGSYEQYFGPGTRLTVT.

The V gene is TRBV5-1, the J gene TRBJ2-7; tentatively, D is TRBD1 (5 bases). This CDR3 is 14 amino acids long. V dropped 0 bases and J dropped 6 bases, with 13 bases sitting between them. Germline CDR1 and CDR2: SGHRS and YFSETQ. The CDR3 DNA reads as TGCGCCAGCAGCTTGGTTCCAGGGATCCGCGAGCAGTACTTC. Amino acid sequence: CASSLVPGIREQYF.

The chain links TRBV18 to TRBJ1-2; 7 bases line up with TRBD1. CDR1 KGHSH and CDR2 LQKENI come from the germline V gene. The CDR3 length is 15 residues. The junction had 10 bases not matched to a gene; V was cut back by 3 bases and J by 6 bases. CDR3 nucleotide sequence: TGTGCCAGCTCACCGGACTGGACAGGATCCCATGGCTACACCTTC. Protein product: CASSPDWTGSHGYTF.

The rearrangement uses TRBV27 and TRBJ2-7, with TRBD1 matching over 8 bases. CDR3 length: 14 residues. The V and J ends lost 6 bases and 0 bases, in that order; junction bases with no gene match: 4. Looked up from germline, CDR1 is MNHEY and CDR2 is SMNVEV (reference sequence). CDR3 region: CASSAGQASYEQYF. The CDR3 bases are TGTGCCAGCAGCGCGGGACAGGCCTCCTACGAGCAGTACTTC.

The chain links TRBV18 to TRBJ1-5; 11 positions match TRBD1. The CDR3 is 15 amino acids. The germline CDR1 and CDR2 sequences are KGHSH and LQKENI. Trimming removed 6 bases from V and 4 bases from J; junction bases left unmatched: 5. The CDR3 nucleotides read TGTGCCAGCTCGTCGGGACAGGGGGGGAATCAGCCCCAGCATTTT. Its translation: CASSSGQGGNQPQHF.

The chain couples TRBV29-1 to TRBJ1-3, with D perhaps matching TRBD1 (5 bases). The CDR3 has 12 residues. Trimming took 6 bases from V and 4 from J, leaving 10 bases between them. Germline lookup yields CDR1 SQVTM and CDR2 ANQGSEA. DNA for the CDR3: TGCAGCGTGGGGGGGGTCGGAAACACCATATATTTT. Its translation: CSVGGVGNTIYF.

This chain connects TRBV27 to TRBJ2-7; D is perhaps TRBD2 (5 bases). Trimming left V 5 bases short and J 5 bases short, with 16 bases between. Germline lookup yields CDR1 MNHEY and CDR2 SMNVEV (reference sequence). The CDR3 consists of 14 residues. The CDR3 bases are TGTGCCAGCAGTCTCCAGGCGGGTTTCGACGAGCAGTACTTC. It specifies CASSLQAGFDEQYF.